The clone carrying this TCR beta chain was recorded a few times. The antigen is not known. This sample was included in a study of cytomegalovirus exposure and HLA in healthy donors. CDR1 and CDR2 (germline): PRHDT, FYEKMQ (reference sequence). Trimming removed 5 bases at V and 8 bases at J, with 13 bases between. The CDR3 runs 13 residues. Use of 60 Vbeta and 13 Jbeta primers characterized the PCR. Generated by immunoSEQ multiplex PCR, the TCRdb table keeps only in-frame clones and is missing some. Of roughly 100,000 clones listed, over 12% were seen once; the top ten hold approximately 0.8%. Regarding the study as a whole: In an earlier analysis, productive rearrangement rates for most beta V segments clustered near 87% or 30%. In a later analysis, TCR association rates varied by HLA locus: DRB1 most, HLA-C fewest. Later findings reportedly placed an Asian-associated ancestry cluster below the approximately 670-donor mean for N-insertions. The authors reported that TCR beta sequences could predict HLA-A and HLA-B alleles. These predictions were accurate for most subjects in the first cohort.

This TCR derives from a female donor in good health and CMV-seronegative. Sequencing was performed on PBMCs. The chain couples TRBV13 to TRBJ2-4, with TRBD1 as a possible D gene (6 bases). The CDR3 DNA sequence: TGTGCCAGCAGCGTCCACAGGGTGGACATTCAGTACTTC. Residues: CASSVHRVDIQYF.